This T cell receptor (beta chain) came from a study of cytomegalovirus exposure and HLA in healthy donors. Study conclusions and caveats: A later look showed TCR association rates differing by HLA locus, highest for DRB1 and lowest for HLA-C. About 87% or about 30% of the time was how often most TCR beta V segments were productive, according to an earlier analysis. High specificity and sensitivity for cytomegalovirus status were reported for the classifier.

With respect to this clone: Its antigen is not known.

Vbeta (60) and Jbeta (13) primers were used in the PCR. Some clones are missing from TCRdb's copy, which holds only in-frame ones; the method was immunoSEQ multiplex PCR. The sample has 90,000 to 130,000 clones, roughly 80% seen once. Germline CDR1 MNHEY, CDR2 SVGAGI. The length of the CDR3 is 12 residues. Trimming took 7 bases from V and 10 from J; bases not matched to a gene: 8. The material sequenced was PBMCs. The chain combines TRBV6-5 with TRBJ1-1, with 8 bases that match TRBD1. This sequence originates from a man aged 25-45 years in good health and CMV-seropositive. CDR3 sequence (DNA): TGTGCCAGCACTAACAGGGGGTCAAGAGCTTTCTTT. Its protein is CASTNRGSRAFF.